The rows below give T cell receptor beta chains drawn from one sample of a study of blood T cell repertoires in COVID-19. Here immunoSEQ multiplex PCR was the method, and the copy in TCRdb shows in-frame clones only, minus some. Of some 80,000 clones in the sample, 77% were seen once. Sequences were obtained from peripheral blood. The receptors here all came from a human donor in a cohort sampled during active COVID-19. The CDR3 runs from the conserved cysteine through the conserved F or W. D genes are given only for firm matches. Some rows have no size entry. The others give once, few or many, or a class for an expanded clone.

TRBJ1-6	TRBV5-1	TRBD1	few	TGCGCCAGCAGCGATACAGGGGATCCCCTCCACTTT	CASSDTGDPLHF
TRBJ1-2	TRBV30	TRBD1	-	TGTGCCTGCCGGGACAGTAACTATGGCTACACCTTC	CACRDSNYGYTF
TRBJ2-7	TRBV19	TRBD2	-	TGTGCCAGTAGACGGGGACTAGCGGGTCCTTACGAGCAGTACTTC	CASRRGLAGPYEQYF
TRBJ1-1	TRBV11-2	-	-	TGTGCCAGCAGCCCCCGACAATACACTGAAGCTTTCTTT	CASSPRQYTEAFF
TRBJ1-2	TRBV7-2	-	-	TGTGCCAGCAGGGGGTGGATACAGGGTGGCGGCTACACCTTC	CASRGWIQGGGYTF
TRBJ1-5	TRBV7-2	-	-	TGTGCCAGCAGCGCCCACCAAGCCCAGCCCCAGCATTTT	CASSAHQAQPQHF
TRBJ2-7	TRBV9	TRBD1	-	TGTGCCAGCAGCGTAGGTCCGGGACAGGAGTACGAGCAGTACTTC	CASSVGPGQEYEQYF
TRBJ1-1	TRBV7-9	-	-	TGTGCCAGCAGCTCGGACAAGCTGAACACTGAAGCTTTCTTT	CASSSDKLNTEAFF
TRBJ1-2	TRBV2	-	-	TGTGCCAGCAGTGTTCGAACAAGTTCCCTTAACTATGGCTACACCTTC	CASSVRTSSLNYGYTF
TRBJ1-3	TRBV29-1	-	-	TGCAGCGTTGGGGACAAGAGCTCTGGAAACACCATATATTTT	CSVGDKSSGNTIYF
TRBJ2-6	TRBV10-3	-	-	TGTGCCATCAGTGAGTGGAGTTCTGGGGCCAACGTCCTGACTTTC	CAISEWSSGANVLTF
TRBJ1-6	TRBV24-1	TRBD1	few	TGTGCCACCAGTGATCGGACAGGAAGTAATTCACCCCTCCACTTT	CATSDRTGSNSPLHF
TRBJ1-1	TRBV2	TRBD1	once	TGTGCCAGCGCAGGGGGCGAATTCGCTGAAGCTTTCTTT	CASAGGEFAEAFF
TRBJ1-4	TRBV29-1	-	-	TGCAGCGTTGAGATGGAGCCGAATGAAAAACTGTTTTTT	CSVEMEPNEKLFF
TRBJ2-5	TRBV5-1	TRBD1	-	TGCGCCAGCAGCCCCGGGACAGGGGGGAGGGAGACCCAGTACTTC	CASSPGTGGRETQYF
TRBJ1-1	TRBV6-2/TRBV6-3	-	-	TGTGCCAGCAGTTACTGGTGGCCGAACACTGAAGCTTTCTTT	CASSYWWPNTEAFF
TRBJ1-2	TRBV5-4	TRBD1	-	TGTGCCAGCAGCTACGGACAGGGCTATGGCTACACCTTC	CASSYGQGYGYTF
TRBJ1-2	TRBV4-3	-	-	TGCGCCAGCAGCCAAGATCTCCGCATGGGCCCATATGGCTACACCTTC	CASSQDLRMGPYGYTF
TRBJ2-7	TRBV11-2	TRBD1	-	TGTGCCAGCAGCTTAGGCCGACAGGGGCACCTCTACGAGCAGTACTTC	CASSLGRQGHLYEQYF
TRBJ2-6	TRBV5-1	TRBD1	-	TGCGCCAGCAGCTTCGGGACAGCTGGGGCCAACGTCCTGACTTTC	CASSFGTAGANVLTF
TRBJ2-5	TRBV7-9	-	-	TGTGCCAGCAGCAGGACAGAAGAGACCCAGTACTTC	CASSRTEETQYF
TRBJ1-2	TRBV6-5	TRBD1	-	TGTGCCAGCAGTACCCGACAGGGCTCGGGTGGCTACACCTTC	CASSTRQGSGGYTF
TRBJ1-3	TRBV11-3	-	once	TGTGCCAGCAGCGCGAGAGGAAACACCATATATTTT	CASSARGNTIYF
TRBJ1-2	TRBV28	TRBD1	-	TGTGCCAGCAGCTTCCGAGCCAGCCAGGGGGCGGGTGGCTACACCTTC	CASSFRASQGAGGYTF
TRBJ1-6	TRBV9	TRBD1	-	TGTGCCAGCGGAAAGGGGGTGGACAGGTCCTATAATTCACCCCTCCACTTT	CASGKGVDRSYNSPLHF
TRBJ1-5	TRBV30	-	-	TGTGCCTGGAGTCCAGACCCAGACTTGAGGGATCAGCCCCAGCATTTT	CAWSPDPDLRDQPQHF
TRBJ2-2	TRBV10-3	TRBD1	-	TGTGCCATCACCGGGACAGGGAGGACCGGGGAGCTGTTTTTT	CAITGTGRTGELFF
TRBJ1-4	TRBV10-3	TRBD1	-	TGTGCCATCAGTGAGCGGGCAGGGGGACCGACGGAAGAAAAACTGTTTTTT	CAISERAGGPTEEKLFF
TRBJ2-5	TRBV3-1/TRBV3-2	-	-	TGTGCCAGCAGCCAAGAAGCGTACCAAGAGACCCAGTACTTC	CASSQEAYQETQYF
TRBJ1-2	TRBV30	-	few	TGTGCCTGGACCCTCCCATTGTCAGCTAACTATGGCTACACCTTC	CAWTLPLSANYGYTF
TRBJ1-2	TRBV4-3	TRBD1	-	TGCGCCAGCAGCCACGAGACAGGGATTGGTGGCTACACCTTC	CASSHETGIGGYTF
TRBJ2-4	TRBV7-2	TRBD1	-	TGTGCCAGCAGCTGGACACAGGGGGCCAAAAACATTCAGTACTTC	CASSWTQGAKNIQYF
TRBJ1-2	TRBV6-5	-	-	TGTGCCAGCAGCCTTACTTCCGGACAGAACTATGGCTACACCTTC	CASSLTSGQNYGYTF
TRBJ1-4	TRBV2	-	once	TGTGCCAGCAGTGAAGGATGGCAGGTTAATGAAAAACTGTTTTTT	CASSEGWQVNEKLFF
TRBJ1-4	TRBV9	-	-	TGTGCCAGCAGCGTAGCCGGGGTCCCAAATGAAAAACTGTTTTTT	CASSVAGVPNEKLFF
TRBJ2-7	TRBV29-1	TRBD2	once	TGCAGCGTTGTTAGCGGGACATCCTACGAGCAGTACTTC	CSVVSGTSYEQYF
TRBJ1-5	TRBV11-3	-	-	TGTGCCAGCAGCCCCCGCGCTGGAGGCAATCAGCCCCAGCATTTT	CASSPRAGGNQPQHF
TRBJ1-2	TRBV7-8	TRBD1	-	TGTGCCAGCAGCCCAAGCGGCCAGGGGGCGCCGGGCTACACCTTC	CASSPSGQGAPGYTF
TRBJ2-5	TRBV20-1	TRBD1	-	TGCAGTGGGGACAGTCAAGAGACCCAGTACTTC	CSGDSQETQYF
TRBJ1-6	TRBV7-3	TRBD1	-	TGTGCCAGCAGCTTCGACAGGGTCGGTTCACCCCTCCACTTT	CASSFDRVGSPLHF
TRBJ2-7	TRBV7-9	-	few	TGTGCCAGCAGCTTTAATACAGGACCCTACGAGCAGTACTTC	CASSFNTGPYEQYF
TRBJ2-7	TRBV3-1/TRBV3-2	-	-	TGTGCCAGCAGCCAAGATAGCGCGAACTCCTACGAGCAGTACTTC	CASSQDSANSYEQYF
TRBJ1-6	TRBV3-1/TRBV3-2	-	-	TGTGCCAGCAGAACAGGGACGGAAAATTCACCCCTCCACTTT	CASRTGTENSPLHF
TRBJ1-3	TRBV7-2	-	-	TGTGCCAGCAGCTTACTGGTAGGGACATCATTGAACACCATATATTTT	CASSLLVGTSLNTIYF